This T cell receptor beta chain was identified during a study of blood T cell repertoires in COVID-19. The V end was cut by 3 bases, the J end by 7 bases, with 12 bases between. The CDR3 has 13 residues. Data came from immunoSEQ multiplex PCR; TCRdb stores just in-frame clones and leaves some out. The repertoire holds approximately 210,000 clones, with 84% as singletons. Source material: peripheral blood. The clonotype comes from a woman between 45 and 65 years old with active or convalescent COVID-19. This rearrangement joins TRBV12-3 or TRBV12-4 to TRBJ2-5; the D gene is possibly TRBD2 (5 bases). This CDR3 reads CASSFTREGTQYF. The CDR3 DNA reads as TGTGCCAGCAGTTTCACCCGCGAGGGGACCCAGTACTTC.